The following is a T cell receptor beta chain sequence with its context. Sequencing was performed with immunoSEQ multiplex PCR; in TCRdb, only in-frame clones are kept and a portion is missing. Of tens of thousands of clones listed, nearly 95% are singletons. This entry comes from a study of technical replicates of blood from a handful of donors. From germline, CDR1 is SEHNR and CDR2 FQNEAQ (reference sequence). This CDR3 is 12 amino acids long. V lost 3 bases to trimming and J lost 16 bases, with 16 bases between them. Sequenced sample: T cells isolated from PBMCs. The receptor's source is a human donor in good health. The chain links TRBV7-9 to TRBJ1-5, with TRBD1 as a possible D gene (5 bases). Here the CDR3 reads CASSFGLEGPHF. In DNA form, the CDR3 reads TGTGCCAGCAGCTTCGGATTGGAGGGGCCACATTTT.